These 25 T cell receptor beta chains were sequenced from one sample in a study of blood T cell repertoires in COVID-19. Sequenced by immunoSEQ multiplex PCR; TCRdb stores in-frame clones only, minus some. In the table there are tens of thousands of clones, roughly nine tenths of which are singletons. The sequenced material came from peripheral blood. Receptor source: a human donor in a cohort sampled during active COVID-19.

This clone appeared a single time. The rearrangement uses TRBV4-1 and TRBJ1-2, with 12 nucleotides matching TRBD1. This CDR3 contains 19 residues. V was pared by 1 base and J by 8 bases, with 17 bases of the junction left unmatched. Germline CDR1 and CDR2: MGHRA and YSYEKL. CDR3 protein: CASSQGAQPGQGASRGYTF. The CDR3 DNA follows: TGCGCCAGCAGCCAAGGGGCACAACCGGGACAGGGGGCGTCGCGCGGCTACACCTTC.

V and J are TRBV5-1 and TRBJ2-2; weak D call: TRBD2 (6 bases). V lost 1 base, J lost 4 bases, and 11 bases lay in between. This CDR3 is 15 amino acids long. Germline loops: CDR1 SGHRS, CDR2 YFSETQ. As DNA, the CDR3 is TGCGCCAGCAGCTTGCCGGCGCGGGGCACCGGGGAGCTGTTTTTT. Its translation: CASSLPARGTGELFF. The complete variable domain, with remaining parts taken from reference TRBV5-1 and TRBJ2-2, reads KAGVTQTPRYLIKTRGQQVTLSCSPISGHRSVSWYQQTPGQGLQFLFEYFSETQRNKGNFPGRFSGRQFSNSRSEMNVSTLELGDSALYLCASSLPARGTGELFFGEGSRLTVL.

CDR3 in amino acids: CASSTGGLSGNTIYF. As DNA, the CDR3 is TGTGCCAGCAGCACTGGTGGACTCTCTGGAAACACCATATATTTT. The chain is built from TRBV5-4 and TRBJ1-3, with D uncertain. CDR3 length: 15 residues. V was cut by 4 bases and J by 0 bases, with 11 bases left in between. Germline values: CDR1 SGHNT, CDR2 YYREEE (reference sequence).

V is TRBV2 and J is TRBJ2-7; 10 bases line up with TRBD1. Trimming removed 3 bases from V and 7 bases from J; junction bases left unmatched: 6. From germline, CDR1 is SNHLY and CDR2 FYNNEI. The CDR3 has 14 residues. CDR3 loop: CASSDGTGVGEQYF. Written as DNA, the CDR3 is TGTGCCAGCAGTGATGGGACAGGGGTGGGAGAGCAGTACTTC.

The chain is built from TRBV27 and TRBJ2-1, with D possibly being TRBD1 (5 bases). Per germline, CDR1 MNHEY and CDR2 SMNVEV (reference sequence). This CDR3 has 14 amino acids. Trimming removed 4 bases from V and 1 base from J, with 8 bases in between. The DNA for the CDR3 is TGTGCCAGCAGTTGGCAGGGATCCTACAATGAGCAGTTCTTC. Its protein product is CASSWQGSYNEQFF.

The chain combines TRBV23-1 with TRBJ2-1, with unresolved D. TRBV23-1 is given ORF status, its function remaining uncertain. Trimming stripped 2 bases from V and 0 bases from J, with 17 bases between. The CDR3 contains 18 residues. CDR3 bases: TGCGCCAGCAGTCAAAGTACGCGCTCGAGGAGCTCCTACAATGAGCAGTTCTTC. It is translated as CASSQSTRSRSSYNEQFF.

For the CDR3, the DNA is TGTGCCAGCAGCTTAGCGTTTGTAGCGGGAGTTGGGACCGGGGAGCTGTTTTTT. Protein: CASSLAFVAGVGTGELFF. The rearrangement links TRBV7-6 to TRBJ2-2; 9 bases map to TRBD2. Per germline, CDR1 SGHVS and CDR2 FNYEAQ. The CDR3 contains 18 residues. With 0 bases clipped from V and 5 bases from J, the junction kept 10 bases outside the gene matches.

This clone has a single count. This chain connects TRBV7-2 to TRBJ2-1, with D unclear. Trimming stripped 3 bases from V and 0 bases from J, with 3 bases between. CDR3 length equals 13 residues. The germline V gene encodes CDR1 SGHTA and CDR2 FQGNSA. CDR3 in DNA: TGTGCCAGCAGCTTTAGCTCCTACAATGAGCAGTTCTTC. Amino acids: CASSFSSYNEQFF.

The rearrangement links TRBV7-8 to TRBJ1-2; a weak D match, TRBD1 (5 bases). The CDR3 extends over 15 amino acids. Germline V CDR1 and CDR2: SGHVS, FQNEAQ. With 1 base removed from V and 4 bases from J, the gap between germline ends came to 13 bases. CDR3 in amino acids: CASSLVGPTGYGYTF. The CDR3 bases are TGTGCCAGCAGCTTAGTAGGCCCAACAGGCTATGGCTACACCTTC.

The chain uses TRBV4-1 and TRBJ2-5, with D maybe TRBD1 (5 bases). Trimming took off 1 base at V and 2 bases at J, with 8 bases between the two ends. CDR3 length equals 14 residues. The V gene's germline CDR1 is MGHRA and CDR2 YSYEKL. CDR3 sequence: CASSQGTLQETQYF. CDR3 coding DNA: TGCGCCAGCAGCCAAGGGACATTACAAGAGACCCAGTACTTC.

V usage is TRBV13 and J usage is TRBJ2-3, with 8 bases that match TRBD2. Looked up from germline, CDR1 is PRHDT and CDR2 is FYEKMQ (reference sequence). V lost 5 bases to trimming and J lost 2 bases; unmatched junction nucleotides: 9. This CDR3 has 16 amino acids. CDR3 amino acids: CASSVQRGIPTDTQYF. The CDR3 DNA is TGTGCCAGCAGCGTCCAGCGGGGGATTCCCACAGATACGCAGTATTTT.

By share of the sample, this clone is medium-sized (0.01 to 0.1%). This chain joins TRBV6-5 and TRBJ2-5; TRBD1 might be the D (5 bases). CDR1 MNHEY and CDR2 SVGAGI come from the germline V gene. Trimming removed 5 bases from V and 1 base from J, with 11 bases in between. The CDR3 totals 14 residues. The DNA of the CDR3 is TGTGCCAGCAGTCTGGGGCGTCCCCAAGAGACCCAGTACTTC. Its protein product is CASSLGRPQETQYF.

The rearrangement joins TRBV4-1 to TRBJ1-1, with D maybe TRBD1 (5 bases). The CDR3 extends over 16 amino acids. Deletions cut 2 bases from V and 1 base from J, with 14 bases between. Germline CDR1 and CDR2: MGHRA and YSYEKL. CDR3 residues: CASSQPGRGRNTEAFF. CDR3 coding DNA: TGCGCCAGCAGCCAACCAGGTCGGGGGAGGAACACTGAAGCTTTCTTT.

The V gene is TRBV6-5, the J gene TRBJ2-5; D remains unclear. Trimming shortened V by 8 bases and J by 2 bases, and 15 bases separated the two germline ends. The germline V gene encodes CDR1 MNHEY and CDR2 SVGAGI. The CDR3 is made up of 14 amino acids. The CDR3 DNA sequence: TGTGCCAGCGCGGCGTGGCGGCAGCAAGAGACCCAGTACTTC. Amino acids: CASAAWRQQETQYF.

This chain joins TRBV6-9 and TRBJ2-7; 8 positions agree with TRBD2. Germline trimming cut 5 bases from V and 5 bases from J; bases unmatched to any gene: 11. The CDR3 has 15 amino acids. Looked up from germline, CDR1 is MNHGY and CDR2 is SVAAGI. The CDR3 DNA follows: TGTGCCAGCAGTCGTCCCCCCGGGGGGGCGGACGAGCAGTACTTC. It yields the protein CASSRPPGGADEQYF.

The chain joins TRBV7-8 to TRBJ2-1; 8 bases match TRBD2. J was trimmed by 9 bases and V by 2 bases; bases with no gene match: 9. The CDR3 covers 15 residues. The germline V gene has CDR1 SGHVS and CDR2 FQNEAQ. This CDR3 reads CASSLTAGVTGEQFF. CDR3 nucleotide sequence: TGTGCCAGCAGCTTAACAGCGGGAGTAACGGGTGAGCAGTTCTTC.

V gene TRBV13 combines with J gene TRBJ2-1; D might be TRBD2 (6 bases). The V gene's germline CDR1 is PRHDT and CDR2 FYEKMQ (reference sequence). The CDR3 sequence is 16 residues long. V was clipped by 5 bases and J by 2 bases, with 16 bases between them. For the CDR3, the DNA is TGTGCCAGCAGCAGAATCGGGAGTCGGCCCTACAATGAGCAGTTCTTC. As protein: CASSRIGSRPYNEQFF.

The rearrangement links TRBV6-1 to TRBJ1-6, with a tentative D call TRBD1 (5 bases). The CDR3 length is 16 residues. V shed 4 bases and J shed 6 bases, with 16 bases lying between them. The germline V gene encodes CDR1 MNHNS and CDR2 SASEGT. CDR3 region: CASSGRARAANSPLHF. The CDR3 nucleotides read TGTGCCAGCAGTGGAAGGGCCAGGGCCGCTAATTCACCCCTCCACTTT.

This clone was recorded once. V and J are TRBV5-1 and TRBJ2-1; TRBD2 agrees at 10 bases. Germline CDR1 SGHRS, CDR2 YFSETQ. The V segment lost 3 bases and the J segment 0 bases; nucleotides outside the gene matches: 9. CDR3 length equals 18 residues. For the CDR3, the DNA is TGCGCCAGCAGCTCGCCGGGACTAGCGCCTAACTCCTACAATGAGCAGTTCTTC. Its protein product is CASSSPGLAPNSYNEQFF.

This chain uses TRBV24-1 with TRBJ2-2; D gene uncertain. This CDR3 has 15 residues. Germline values: CDR1 KGHDR, CDR2 SFDVKD. V lost 3 bases and J lost 5, with 12 bases in between. In DNA, the CDR3 is TGTGCCACCAGTGATCCGAGCCTTCCGACCGGGGAGCTGTTTTTT. Protein product: CATSDPSLPTGELFF.

The chain joins TRBV7-6 to TRBJ2-1; 9 nucleotides line up with TRBD2. The CDR3 is made up of 15 amino acids. Trimming cost V 1 base and J 4 bases; bases outside gene matches: 2. Germline V gene data show CDR1 as SGHVS and CDR2 as FNYEAQ. Here the CDR3 reads CASSLDSGGYNEQFF. The CDR3 DNA reads TGTGCCAGCAGCTTAGATAGCGGGGGATACAATGAGCAGTTCTTC.

V is TRBV7-3 and J is TRBJ2-1, with TRBD2 matching over 8 bases. With V trimmed by 2 bases and J by 5 bases, 5 bases remained unmatched. Germline V gene data show CDR1 as SGHTA and CDR2 as FQGTGA. The CDR3 has 15 amino acids. Here the CDR3 DNA reads TGTGCCAGCAGCTTATCCCGCGGGGGGCACAATGAGCAGTTCTTC. As protein: CASSLSRGGHNEQFF. The full variable domain, with the rest looked up from reference TRBV7-3 and TRBJ2-1, is GAGVSQTPSNKVTEKGKYVELRCDPISGHTALYWYRQSLGQGPEFLIYFQGTGAADDSGLPNDRFFAVRPEGSVSTLKIQRTERGDSAVYLCASSLSRGGHNEQFFGPGTRLTVL.

The rearrangement links TRBV19 to TRBJ2-5, with 9 bases aligning to TRBD2. The junction had 9 bases not matched to a gene; V was cut back by 5 bases and J by 8 bases. Germline assignment: CDR1 LNHDA and CDR2 SQIVND (reference sequence). This CDR3 contains 14 residues. The CDR3 nucleotides are TGTGCCAGTAGTTGGAGGGTAGCGGGGGACACCCAGTACTTC. Encoded protein: CASSWRVAGDTQYF.

The genes are TRBV7-9 and TRBJ2-1; tentative D call: TRBD2 (7 bases). Trimming cost V 4 bases and J 0 bases, with 22 bases left between them. Germline CDR1 reads SEHNR; CDR2 reads FQNEAQ (reference sequence). The CDR3 spans 19 residues. In nucleotides, the CDR3 is TGTGCCAGCAGCTCGCGGGACTACAGAACCAGGGGCTCCTACAATGAGCAGTTCTTC. It is translated as CASSSRDYRTRGSYNEQFF.

V and J are TRBV2 and TRBJ2-4; TRBD1 matches 11 bases. CDR3 length equals 16 residues. Per the germline V gene, CDR1 is SNHLY and CDR2 is FYNNEI. V lost 4 bases to trimming and J lost 1 base; unmatched junction nucleotides: 3. CDR3 amino acids: CASSGDRGSAKNIQYF. CDR3 DNA: TGTGCCAGCAGTGGGGACAGGGGGTCGGCCAAAAACATTCAGTACTTC. The entire variable domain, with the rest obtained from reference TRBV2 and TRBJ2-4, is as follows: EPEVTQTPSHQVTQMGQEVILRCVPISNHLYFYWYRQILGQKVEFLVSFYNNEISEKSEIFDDQFSVERPDGSNFTLKIRSTKLEDSAMYFCASSGDRGSAKNIQYFGAGTRLSVL.